Reported below is one T cell receptor beta chain. The antigen is undetermined. The entry originates in a study of OX40 agonist ivuxolimab in advanced cancers. Method: immunoSEQ multiplex PCR; TCRdb's copy keeps in-frame clones and lacks some. Among around 79,000 clones listed, about 92% were seen once. Autoimmune disease history or systemic immunosuppression excluded patients. Sampling times: baseline, cycle 4 day 1, cycle 7 day 1. General study points: Mean expanded clone counts were higher in CD8+ than CD4+ T cells. Among the lowest peripheral clonal expansion occurred in 0.1-3.0 mg/kg partial responders.

CDR3 length: 16 amino acids. The trim removed 6 bases at V and 4 bases at J, leaving 8 bases unmatched. Looked up from germline, CDR1 is KGHSH and CDR2 is LQKENI. The sequencing used CD4+ or CD8+ T cells sorted from blood, collected in a trial of the OX40 agonist ivuxolimab. The rearrangement links TRBV18 to TRBJ2-6, with 8 bases that match TRBD2. This sequence was found in an adult with an advanced solid tumor such as melanoma, head and neck, liver or kidney cancer. Here the CDR3 reads CASSTGGGSGANVLTF. Here the CDR3 DNA reads TGTGCCAGCTCTACCGGGGGGGGCTCCGGGGCCAACGTCCTGACTTTC.